This TCR beta chain was found in a study of blood T cell repertoires in COVID-19. Generated by immunoSEQ multiplex PCR, the TCRdb table keeps only in-frame clones and is missing some. The table has about 160,000 clones, approximately 86% seen once. This CDR3 contains 14 residues. Trimming took off 5 bases at V and 1 base at J, with 9 bases between the two ends. In germline, CDR1 is LNHDA, CDR2 SQIVND (reference sequence). The sequence came from a man between 70 and 80 years old with acute or convalescent COVID-19. V is TRBV19 and J is TRBJ1-5; a weak D match, TRBD1 (5 bases). The sequenced sample consisted of peripheral blood. The CDR3 nucleotides are TGTGCCAGTAGTCTGGACAACAGCAATCAGCCCCAGCATTTT. This gives the protein CASSLDNSNQPQHF.